The present T cell receptor beta chain was sequenced within a study of CD8+ T cells in alopecia areata. This clone was counted between two and nine times. Extraction of RNA preceded its reverse transcription into cDNA, which served as the sequencing template. Only in-frame clones appear in the TCRdb table, and some are missing; sequencing was by immunoSEQ multiplex PCR. The sample includes approximately 98,000 clones, around 59% of them seen just once. Germline CDR1 and CDR2: SGHRS and YFSETQ. V dropped 0 bases and J dropped 0 bases, with 15 bases sitting between them. The CDR3 contains 17 residues. The genes are TRBV5-1 and TRBJ1-2; D gene uncertain. The sequenced material came from CD8+ T cells sorted from blood. This clonotype was obtained from a human donor in good health. In DNA, the CDR3 is TGCGCCAGCAGCTTGGAGTGGGGAACCGTTTCTAACTATGGCTACACCTTC. It is translated as CASSLEWGTVSNYGYTF.